Listed here is a single T cell receptor beta chain. This sample is part of a study of control samples from healthy donors and cancer patients. CDR1 and CDR2 (germline): SGHNT, YYREEE (reference sequence). The CDR3 covers 15 residues. The ends were cut back, 4 bases at V and 5 bases at J, with 18 bases in the middle. Sequenced by immunoSEQ multiplex PCR; TCRdb stores in-frame clones only, minus some. The table records 90,000 to 150,000 clones, approximately 90% of them present only once. This TCR was sampled from a man aged 35 to 55 in good health. The V gene is TRBV5-4, the J gene TRBJ1-1; D might be TRBD1 (6 bases). The sequenced sample was blood. Written as DNA, the CDR3 is TGTGCCAGCAGCATCGCTGGGGCAGGGGATACTGAAGCTTTCTTT. It translates to CASSIAGAGDTEAFF.